A selection of T cell receptor beta chains follows, all from one sample in a study of blood T cells in healthy people across ages. MiXCR was run by TCRdb on the 5' RACE reads, yielding one entry per CDR3 protein. The table lists more than 800,000 distinct CDR3 sequences, under 35% of them singletons. Material for sequencing was blood. The receptor set was obtained from a woman aged 80 or older in good health. Each CDR3 is given with its conserved first and last residue. The D gene is left open where the match is weak. The size of a clone is reported for some rows only, either as once, few or many, or as a class for expanded clones.

clone size	D gene	V gene	J gene	CDR3 DNA	CDR3 protein
NA	TRBD1	TRBV20-1	TRBJ2-2	TGCAGTGCCCCTGGACAGGCGAACACCGGGAAGCTGTTTTTT	CSAPGQANTGKLFF
NA	NA	TRBV12-3/TRBV12-4	TRBJ2-3	TGTGCCAGCAGTCCCGGGACCCACGGAGATACGCAGTATTTT	CASSPGTHGDTQYF
many	NA	TRBV4-1	TRBJ2-5	TGCGCCAGCAGCCAAGAATTACGCGGAGAAGAGACCCAGTACTTC	CASSQELRGEETQYF
NA	NA	TRBV10-1	TRBJ2-1	TGCGCCAGCAGTGAGTCTGTACAGGCGAGCTCCTACAATGAGCAGTTCTTC	CASSESVQASSYNEQFF
once	NA	TRBV2	TRBJ2-5	TGTACCAGCAGTTTGGAGACCCAGTACTTC	CTSSLETQYF
NA	TRBD1	TRBV5-1	TRBJ1-1	TGCGCCAGCAGCATTAACCAGGGGGCTGGAATGAACACTGAAGCTTTCTTT	CASSINQGAGMNTEAFF
many	NA	TRBV7-2	TRBJ1-2	TGTGCCAGCAGCTTACCAGGGTTGGTCTATGGCTACACCTTC	CASSLPGLVYGYTF
NA	NA	TRBV5-1	TRBJ2-5	TGCGCCAGCAGCTTGGGAGGGATTGTGGAGACCCAGTACTTC	CASSLGGIVETQYF
NA	TRBD1	TRBV18	TRBJ2-3	TGTGCCAGCTCACCAGCAGGGGGAAGGACAGATACGCAGTATTTT	CASSPAGGRTDTQYF
many	NA	TRBV6-5	TRBJ2-1	TGTGCCAGCGTTTTCTTACATGAGCAGTTCTTC	CASVFLHEQFF
many	NA	TRBV11-3	TRBJ2-1	TGTGCCAGCAGGTCCCGGGACAAGTCCCATGAGCAGTTCTTC	CASRSRDKSHEQFF
many	NA	TRBV4-2	TRBJ2-3	TGTGCCAGCAGCCAAGACTCGTCAGATACGCAGTATTTT	CASSQDSSDTQYF
NA	NA	TRBV6-5	TRBJ2-2	TGTGCCAGCAGTAGGACTACAGGAGGGAACACCGGGGAGCTGTTTTTT	CASSRTTGGNTGELFF
many	TRBD2	TRBV4-3	TRBJ2-1	TGCGCCAGCAGCCAAGATTATCAGGGGACTAGCGGGGCGTACAATGAGCAGTTCTTC	CASSQDYQGTSGAYNEQFF
many	TRBD1	TRBV12-3/TRBV12-4	TRBJ1-6	TGTGCCAGCAGCGAGCAGGGGGACGGTAATTCACCCCTCCACTTT	CASSEQGDGNSPLHF
few	NA	TRBV7-6	TRBJ2-5	TGTGCCAGCAGCCCCCGAGGGGCGTACTTC	CASSPRGAYF
many	NA	TRBV6-1	TRBJ2-3	TGTGCCAGCGGTCAGGGGCCGCACCATACGCAGTATTTT	CASGQGPHHTQYF
many	NA	TRBV27	TRBJ1-2	TGTGCCAGCAGTTTATCGGCAGGGCGGTATGGCTACACCTTC	CASSLSAGRYGYTF
NA	TRBD2	TRBV12-3/TRBV12-4	TRBJ2-7	TGTGCCAGCAGCCTTGGACTAGCGTACCCCTACGAGCAGTACTTC	CASSLGLAYPYEQYF
many	NA	TRBV25-1	TRBJ2-6	TGTGCTATACCCCAGCTCTCTGGGGCCAACGTCCTGACTTTC	CAIPQLSGANVLTF
many	NA	TRBV5-1	TRBJ2-2	TGCGCCAGCAATCGGGGCACCGGGGAGCTGTTTTTT	CASNRGTGELFF
NA	NA	TRBV20-1	TRBJ2-6	TGCAGTGCTAGAGCCAGGGCCAACGTCCTGACTTTC	CSARARANVLTF
NA	TRBD1	TRBV27	TRBJ2-7	TGTGCCAGCAGTAAACGGACAGGGGCCCCCTACGAGCAGTACTTC	CASSKRTGAPYEQYF
NA	NA	TRBV19	TRBJ1-6	TGTGCCAGTAGTATAGGGGACATTGCCGCTTCACCCCTCCACTTT	CASSIGDIAASPLHF
many	NA	TRBV24-1	TRBJ1-5	TGTGCCACCAGTGACGTTGGGAATCAGCCCCAGCATTTT	CATSDVGNQPQHF
many	TRBD2	TRBV20-1	TRBJ2-1	TGCAGTGCCCAGCTAGCGGGGGTTTCAAATGAGCAGTTCTTC	CSAQLAGVSNEQFF
NA	NA	TRBV2	TRBJ1-2	TGTGCCAGCAGTGAATGGAGATCCCTCACCTTC	CASSEWRSLTF
NA	NA	TRBV6-6	TRBJ1-5	TGTGCCAGCAGTTACCCTGACAGTTATAGCAATCAGCCCCAGCATTTT	CASSYPDSYSNQPQHF
many	TRBD1	TRBV5-1	TRBJ2-5	TGCGCCAGCAGTTTCTTCTCCCGGGACAGACAAGAGACCCAGTACTTC	CASSFFSRDRQETQYF